This T cell receptor beta chain emerged from a study of vaccination and CD4 T cells after COVID-19. The CDR3 extends over 15 amino acids. V was shortened by 0 bases and J by 3 bases, with 11 bases between the two germline ends. Germline V gene data show CDR1 as SNHLY and CDR2 as FYNNEI. Worth noting for this clonotype: Its matching antigen is unknown.

The Oncomine TCR Beta short-read assay was applied to DNA of cultured CD4+ T cells. TCRdb used MiXCR to reprocess the PCR reads, holding one entry per CDR3 protein. This sample has around 16,000 distinct CDR3 sequences; 63% occur once, and the top ten carry 9.5% to 15%. Regarding treatment: approximately 9-day PBMC culture with coronavirus spike peptide pools or control peptides (ViraFEST assay). The sample comprised CD4+ T cells from blood, cultured in vitro. The receptor was derived from a human donor who had recovered from COVID-19. The rearrangement links TRBV2 to TRBJ1-2; D remains ambiguous. The CDR3 here is CASSEARGFDYGYTF. Here the CDR3 DNA reads TGTGCCAGCAGTGAAGCGCGGGGATTCGACTATGGCTACACCTTC.